These 27 T cell receptor beta chains were sequenced from one sample in a study of identical twins (dated by TCRdb to the mid-2010s). Libraries were made using 5' RACE. Instrument used: Illumina HiSeq 2000. TCRdb applied fastp at Q25 and MiXCR to the public reads, then kept only in-frame beta chains. Rows are unified per CDR3 protein, each entry keeping the most common DNA and genes. Here the sample has 500,000 to 600,000 distinct CDR3 sequences; approximately 22% occur a single time. The ten largest clones represent about 0.99% of the sample. These data also formed part of another study, on T cells expressing NK-cell markers.

The sequencing input was CD4+ T cells sorted from blood. These receptors all stem from a woman aged 18-29 years in good health.

The table lists this clonotype with many counts. The V gene is TRBV12-3 or TRBV12-4, the J gene TRBJ1-1; D remains unclear. This CDR3 comprises 14 residues. The ends were cut back, 7 bases at V and 0 bases at J, with 12 bases in the middle. CDR3 in amino acids: CASILTGVNTEAFF. In nucleotides, the CDR3 is TGTGCCAGCATCCTGACGGGCGTGAACACTGAAGCTTTCTTT.

The table lists this clonotype with many counts. The CDR3 spells CASSTTLGNTIYF. CDR3 coding DNA: TGTGCCAGCTCTACGACACTGGGGAACACCATATATTTT. This rearrangement joins TRBV2 to TRBJ1-3, with D uncertain. Germline values: CDR1 SNHLY, CDR2 FYNNEI. The CDR3 consists of 13 residues. Between the trimmed V and J ends, which lost 8 bases and 7 bases, there was a span of 15 bases.

This clonotype has a handful of counts. The chain is built from TRBV25-1 and TRBJ2-5; maybe TRBD2 (6 bases). Trimming cost V 6 bases and J 7 bases, with 18 bases left between them. In germline, CDR1 is MGHDK, CDR2 SYGVNS. The CDR3 spans 14 residues. The CDR3 protein is CASSLSGTLGTQYF. The CDR3 DNA sequence: TGTGCCAGCAGCCTATCCGGGACTCTCGGGACCCAGTACTTC.

This chain joins TRBV27 and TRBJ2-7; TRBD1 matches 9 bases. CDR3 size: 18 residues. The ends lost 5 bases at V and 1 base at J; junction bases unmatched: 15. Germline V gene lookup returns CDR1 MNHEY and CDR2 SMNVEV (reference sequence). The CDR3 DNA reads TGTGCCAGCAGTCCCCGGACAGGGGCGTTCCGGGGATCCTACGAGCAGTACTTC. It codes for CASSPRTGAFRGSYEQYF.

This clonotype was recorded at least ten times. This sequence joins TRBV12-3 or TRBV12-4 and TRBJ1-5; maybe TRBD1 (6 bases). V was trimmed by 5 bases and J by 4 bases, leaving 15 bases between them. This CDR3 is 15 amino acids long. CDR3 nucleotides: TGTGCCAGCAGTAGCCAGGGGTTGGGAAATCAGCCCCAGCATTTT. Residues: CASSSQGLGNQPQHF.

This clonotype was seen a few times. The chain combines TRBV9 with TRBJ2-1; perhaps TRBD2 as D (6 bases). Germline V gene sequence: CDR1 SGDLS, CDR2 YYNGEE. The germline V and J ends were trimmed by 0 bases and 8 bases, with 15 bases remaining between them. The CDR3 totals 15 residues. The CDR3 sequence: CASSVAGLPGDEQFF. The CDR3 nucleotides read TGTGCCAGCAGCGTAGCGGGACTTCCGGGGGATGAGCAGTTCTTC.

This clonotype was seen more than once but under ten times. This rearrangement joins TRBV20-1 to TRBJ2-1, with 10 bases matching TRBD2. This CDR3 comprises 16 residues. J was trimmed by 1 base and V by 0 bases; bases with no gene match: 3. Germline V lookup: CDR1 DFQATT, CDR2 SNEGSKA (reference sequence). The CDR3 DNA is TGCAGTGCTAGAGATAGCGGGAGGCATTCCTACAATGAGCAGTTCTTC. It encodes CSARDSGRHSYNEQFF.

This chain connects TRBV12-3 or TRBV12-4 to TRBJ2-4, with D possibly TRBD2 on 5 matching bases. This CDR3 spans 15 amino acids. V was trimmed by 0 bases and J by 12 bases, leaving 18 bases between them. The DNA for the CDR3 is TGTGCCAGCAGTTTAGCGGACCCACGGCTAGCTCCTCAGTACTTC. Amino acid sequence: CASSLADPRLAPQYF.

Written as DNA, the CDR3 is TGTGCCAGCAGACCGGGACTCGCATACAATGAGCAGTTCTTC. Amino acids: CASRPGLAYNEQFF. The chain uses TRBV6-1 and TRBJ2-1; TRBD2 might be the D (6 bases). Germline V gene lookup returns CDR1 MNHNS and CDR2 SASEGT. With 6 bases removed from V and 4 bases from J, the gap between germline ends came to 13 bases. The CDR3 has 14 amino acids.

This clonotype was seen only once. The rearrangement joins TRBV7-9 to TRBJ2-7; D gene unclear. Germline values: CDR1 SEHNR, CDR2 FQNEAQ (reference sequence). This CDR3 region has 13 residues. Trimming cost V 5 bases and J 3 bases, with 11 bases left between them. Written as DNA, the CDR3 is TGTGCCAGCAGCAGAAGAAGTGTCTACGAGCAGTACTTC. This gives the protein CASSRRSVYEQYF.

This clonotype occurred a few times. The rearrangement uses TRBV20-1 and TRBJ1-2, with 10 bases that match TRBD1. The ends lost 2 bases at V and 4 bases at J; junction bases unmatched: 7. From germline, CDR1 is DFQATT and CDR2 SNEGSKA (reference sequence). CDR3 length equals 15 residues. The CDR3 loop reads CSARNSRTGGYGYTF. The CDR3 nucleotides read TGCAGTGCTAGAAACTCTCGGACAGGGGGCTATGGCTACACCTTC.

This clonotype was seen repeatedly, ten times or more. The V gene is TRBV20-1, the J gene TRBJ1-3; D is undetermined. The V gene lost 3 bases and the J gene lost 1 base, with 1 base spanning the gap. The CDR3 extends over 11 amino acids. CDR1 and CDR2 from the germline V gene are DFQATT and SNEGSKA (reference sequence). The CDR3 spells CSARSGNTIYF. The CDR3 DNA sequence: TGCAGTGCTAGGTCTGGAAACACCATATATTTT.

This clonotype was counted a few times. The chain is built from TRBV20-1 and TRBJ2-7; the D is unclear. The CDR3 runs 13 residues. The germline V gene has CDR1 DFQATT and CDR2 SNEGSKA (reference sequence). V dropped 5 bases and J dropped 3 bases, with 14 bases sitting between them. DNA of the CDR3: TGCAGTGCTCCGCTCCCTGGAAGCTACGAGCAGTACTTC. The encoded protein is CSAPLPGSYEQYF.

Only a few counts were recorded for this clonotype. The rearrangement links TRBV15 to TRBJ1-1; D possibly corresponds to TRBD1 (5 bases). Germline V gene data show CDR1 as LNHNV and CDR2 as YYDKDF (reference sequence). Trimming pared 4 bases from V and 6 bases from J, leaving 15 bases between. The CDR3 extends over 14 amino acids. CDR3 sequence: CATSNLQEIAEAFF. CDR3 nucleotide sequence: TGTGCCACCAGCAATCTACAGGAGATCGCTGAAGCTTTCTTT.

Here the CDR3 DNA reads TGTGCCAGCAGCCAAAGGGCCACCTACGAGCAGTACTTC. Its translation is CASSQRATYEQYF. J is TRBJ2-7 and V is TRBV3-1, with unresolved D. V was trimmed by 2 bases and J by 2 bases, leaving 7 bases between them. CDR3 length equals 13 residues. The germline CDR1 and CDR2 sequences are LGHDT and YNNKEL (reference sequence).

The CDR3 nucleotides read TGTGCCAGCAGGGCGGGACTTATGGAGACCCAGTACTTC. This translates into CASRAGLMETQYF. The chain links TRBV6-6 to TRBJ2-5; TRBD2 might be the D (6 bases). Trimming cost V 6 bases and J 5 bases, with 13 bases left between them. In germline, CDR1 is MNHNY, CDR2 SVGAGI (reference sequence). The CDR3 contains 13 residues.

The V call is TRBV25-1, the J call TRBJ2-2, with a weak D call TRBD2 (5 bases). There are 13 residues in the CDR3. The germline V gene encodes CDR1 MGHDK and CDR2 SYGVNS. V lost 4 bases and J 8 bases, leaving 11 bases between the germline ends. The CDR3 bases are TGTGCCAGCAGTGCCGAGGGAAAGGGGGAGCTGTTTTTT. Residues: CASSAEGKGELFF.

The rearrangement joins TRBV4-1 to TRBJ1-6; 7 bases line up with TRBD1. In germline, CDR1 is MGHRA, CDR2 YSYEKL. The CDR3 has 13 amino acids. Germline trimming cut 8 bases from V and 4 bases from J; bases unmatched to any gene: 2. CDR3 DNA: TGCGCCAGCGGGGACAGTTATAATTCACCCCTCCACTTT. This sequence encodes CASGDSYNSPLHF.

This clonotype has more than one count but fewer than ten. This chain links TRBV6-5 with TRBJ1-1; a possible D gene is TRBD1 (5 bases). Deletions cut 7 bases from V and 5 bases from J, with 20 bases between. Germline CDR1 MNHEY, CDR2 SVGAGI. The CDR3 covers 15 residues. CDR3 in amino acids: CASTFIGVRATEAFF. For the CDR3, the DNA is TGTGCCAGCACTTTCATAGGGGTCAGGGCTACTGAAGCTTTCTTT.

The V and J genes are TRBV2 and TRBJ2-3, with unresolved D. V lost 4 bases and J lost 4, with 15 bases in between. Germline lookup yields CDR1 SNHLY and CDR2 FYNNEI. The CDR3 extends over 15 amino acids. CDR3 in amino acids: CASSALGRLSDTQYF. The CDR3 region has the DNA TGTGCCAGCAGTGCCCTCGGACGGTTGTCAGATACGCAGTATTTT.

This chain connects TRBV10-3 to TRBJ1-2; a weak D match, TRBD1 (5 bases). Germline V lookup: CDR1 ENHRY, CDR2 SYGVKD. V was clipped by 4 bases and J by 6 bases, with 9 bases between them. The CDR3 spans 12 residues. CDR3 coding DNA: TGTGCCATCAGTGGGAGCAGGGATGGCTACACCTTC. This gives the protein CAISGSRDGYTF.

The chain uses TRBV29-1 and TRBJ2-3; 10 bases are a match to TRBD2. Germline trimming cut 8 bases from V and 1 base from J; bases unmatched to any gene: 12. The CDR3 length is 16 residues. From germline, CDR1 is SQVTM and CDR2 ANQGSEA. The CDR3 protein is CSCRGTSEGGTDTQYF. Written as DNA, the CDR3 is TGCAGCTGTAGGGGGACTAGCGAGGGGGGCACAGATACGCAGTATTTT.

J is TRBJ2-2 and V is TRBV20-1; D is perhaps TRBD1 (6 bases). This CDR3 contains 14 residues. Germline V gene lookup returns CDR1 DFQATT and CDR2 SNEGSKA (reference sequence). V was cut by 2 bases and J by 5 bases, with 12 bases left in between. The CDR3, as DNA: TGCAGTGCTAGACTAAGGGGGTTTACCGGGGAGCTGTTTTTT. It encodes CSARLRGFTGELFF.

Only a few counts were recorded for this clonotype. V gene TRBV20-1 combines with J gene TRBJ1-1; D not resolved. Per germline, CDR1 DFQATT and CDR2 SNEGSKA (reference sequence). CDR3 length: 11 amino acids. The V and J ends lost 5 bases and 6 bases respectively, with 10 bases between them. The chain's CDR3 is CSAAIGPEAFF. The CDR3, as DNA: TGCAGTGCTGCCATCGGGCCTGAAGCTTTCTTT.

This clonotype was counted between two and nine times. This sequence joins TRBV20-1 and TRBJ2-4, with D possibly matching TRBD1 (6 bases). The CDR3 is 13 amino acids. Per the germline V gene, CDR1 is DFQATT and CDR2 is SNEGSKA (reference sequence). The V gene lost 3 bases and the J gene lost 6 bases, with 12 bases spanning the gap. This CDR3 is CSASEGVGNIQYF. The CDR3 region has the DNA TGCAGTGCTAGTGAGGGGGTTGGAAACATTCAGTACTTC.

This clonotype occurred a few times. The chain links TRBV5-1 to TRBJ1-1; TRBD1 matches 12 bases. Trimming took 4 bases from V and 4 from J; bases not matched to a gene: 5. Germline lookup yields CDR1 SGHRS and CDR2 YFSETQ. The CDR3 totals 15 residues. In DNA, the CDR3 is TGCGCCAGCAGCCCGGGACAGGGGGCGGTCACTGAAGCTTTCTTT. Translated: CASSPGQGAVTEAFF.

The V gene is TRBV15, the J gene TRBJ1-5; D is unclear. The CDR3 sequence is 15 residues long. The ends were cut back, 3 bases at V and 3 bases at J, with 12 bases in the middle. CDR1 is LNHNV and CDR2 is YYDKDF in the germline V gene (reference sequence). In nucleotides, the CDR3 is TGTGCCACCAGCAGTATATCGGGAACCAATCAGCCCCAGCATTTT. As protein: CATSSISGTNQPQHF. The variable domain in full, with the rest retrieved from reference TRBV15 and TRBJ1-5, is DAMVIQNPRYQVTQFGKPVTLSCSQTLNHNVMYWYQQKSSQAPKLLFHYYDKDFNNEADTPDNFQSRRPNTSFCFLDIRSPGLGDTAMYLCATSSISGTNQPQHFGDGTRLSIL.